This T cell receptor beta chain appears in the sequencing data of a study of blood T cell repertoires in COVID-19 (TCRdb year 2020). About the study as a whole: Collaborator samples came from the United States, Italy and Spain and covered acute and convalescent phases of COVID-19. Where available, HLA class I and class II types were taken from metadata supplied by the sample provider and were not determined by assay-based typing. Samples came from the ongoing ImmuneRACE study (first 160 participants) plus 1,254 subjects from 6 global collaborators. The material from the prospective study consisted of cDNA or gDNA derived from T cells, B-cell-depleted T cells, or PBMCs. A de-identified subject ID, COVID-19 status, age in years and sex were almost always included in the sample metadata. Deeply sampled blood TCRbeta repertoires from subjects exposed to, actively infected with, or recovered from COVID-19 were included in the dataset. The repertoires were made available in a free public database intended to serve as a resource for research on the immune response to SARS-CoV-2.

This clone has only one observation. Its recognized antigen is unknown. Base qualities are not at hand, and no much larger clone is one base apart. TCRbeta CDR3 regions were amplified from genomic DNA by means of the immunoSEQ Assay, a bias-controlled multiplex PCR. On the authors' methods: Nucleated cell counts per sample were estimated from amplification of reference gene primers within the assay. Sequence reads were collapsed and filtered to measure the absolute abundance of every unique TCRbeta CDR3 rearrangement. Productive Simpson clonality was computed per sample as the square root of Simpson's diversity index over productive rearrangements. In its TCRdb copy, this immuneACCESS table keeps in-frame sequences only and misses some clones. Where compared with another copy, unresolved V genes explain less than half of these, and the others have no known cause. That table is the source of V, J and clone size, and D and trimming were worked out from the DNA. The sample yields tens of thousands of clones; around 90% were counted once. In total, the top ten clones hold 0.75% to 0.8% of the sample.

From V the trimming removes 2 bases and from J it removes 1 base, while the gene matches leave 4 bases of the junction unaccounted for. The germline V gene yields LGHNA for CDR1 and YNFKEQ for CDR2. From cysteine to phenylalanine, the CDR3 is 15 amino acids long. CDR3 DNA only is kept here, 45 bases in frame from base 1. Each collaborating institution followed its own protocols to collect whole blood in K2EDTA tubes. For TCRbeta analysis, collaborator samples were shipped as frozen whole blood, as isolated PBMCs, or as DNA extracted from either sample type. What the study reported, not specific to this receptor: How much clinical and demographic metadata was included differed by source and by participant, and the metadata was provided uncurated.

This clonotype was sampled from a woman aged 80 or over with acute or convalescent COVID-19. The sequenced sample was peripheral blood. The receptor chain draws on TRBV4-2 and TRBJ1-1; 7 bases in between match TRBD1. The nucleotide sequence is given as TGTGCCAGCAGCCAACTACAGGGGAGGAACACTGAAGCTTTCTTT. Its coded protein is CASSQLQGRNTEAFF.